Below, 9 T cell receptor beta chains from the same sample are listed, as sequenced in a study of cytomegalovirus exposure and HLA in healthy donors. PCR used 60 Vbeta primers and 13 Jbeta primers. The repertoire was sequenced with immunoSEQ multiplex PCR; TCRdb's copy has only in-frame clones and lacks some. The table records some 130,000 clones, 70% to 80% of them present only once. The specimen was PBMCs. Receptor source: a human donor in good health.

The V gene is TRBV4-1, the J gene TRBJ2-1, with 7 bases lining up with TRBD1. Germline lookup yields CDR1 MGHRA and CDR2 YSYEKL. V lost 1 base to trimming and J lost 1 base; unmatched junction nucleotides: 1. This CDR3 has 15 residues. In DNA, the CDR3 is TGCGCCAGCAGCCAAGGACAGGGATCCTACAATGAGCAGTTCTTC. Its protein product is CASSQGQGSYNEQFF.

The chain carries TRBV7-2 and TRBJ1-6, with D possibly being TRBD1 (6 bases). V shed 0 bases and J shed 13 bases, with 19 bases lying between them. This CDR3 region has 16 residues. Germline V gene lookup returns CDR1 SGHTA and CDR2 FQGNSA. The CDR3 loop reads CASSLAQPGPQGPLHF. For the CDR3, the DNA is TGTGCCAGCAGCTTAGCTCAACCGGGACCTCAGGGGCCCCTCCACTTT.

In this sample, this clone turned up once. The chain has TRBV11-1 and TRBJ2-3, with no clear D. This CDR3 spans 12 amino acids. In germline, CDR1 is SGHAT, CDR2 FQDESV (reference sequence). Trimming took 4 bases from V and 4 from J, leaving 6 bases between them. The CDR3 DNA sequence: TGTGCCAGCAGCTCCGGTGCAGATACGCAGTATTTT. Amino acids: CASSSGADTQYF.

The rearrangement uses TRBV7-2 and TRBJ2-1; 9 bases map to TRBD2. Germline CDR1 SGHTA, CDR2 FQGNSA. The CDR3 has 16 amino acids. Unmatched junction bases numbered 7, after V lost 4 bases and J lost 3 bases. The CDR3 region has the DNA TGTGCCAGCAGCTATGTAGCGGGAGTTAACTACAATGAGCAGTTCTTC. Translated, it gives CASSYVAGVNYNEQFF. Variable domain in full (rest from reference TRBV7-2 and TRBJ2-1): GAGVSQSPSNKVTEKGKDVELRCDPISGHTALYWYRQSLGQGLEFLIYFQGNSAPDKSGLPSDRFSAERTGGSVSTLTIQRTQQEDSAVYLCASSYVAGVNYNEQFFGPGTRLTVL.

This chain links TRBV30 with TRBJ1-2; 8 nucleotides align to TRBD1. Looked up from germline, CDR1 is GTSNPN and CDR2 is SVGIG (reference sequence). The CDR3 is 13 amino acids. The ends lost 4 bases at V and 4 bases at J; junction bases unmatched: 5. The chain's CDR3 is CAWKGDRIYGYTF. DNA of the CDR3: TGTGCCTGGAAGGGGGACAGGATCTATGGCTACACCTTC.

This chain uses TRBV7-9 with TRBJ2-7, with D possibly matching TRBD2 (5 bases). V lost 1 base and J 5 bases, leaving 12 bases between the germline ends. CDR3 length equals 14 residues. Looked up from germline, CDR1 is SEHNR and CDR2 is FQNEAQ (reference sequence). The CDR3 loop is CASSLVSGINEQYF. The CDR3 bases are TGTGCCAGCAGCTTAGTCTCGGGAATCAACGAGCAGTACTTC.

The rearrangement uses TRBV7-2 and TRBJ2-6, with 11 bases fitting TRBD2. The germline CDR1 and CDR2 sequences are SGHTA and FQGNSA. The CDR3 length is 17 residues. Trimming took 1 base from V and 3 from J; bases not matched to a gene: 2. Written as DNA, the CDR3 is TGTGCCAGCAGCTTAGAACTAGCGGGGGTTGGGGCCAACGTCCTGACTTTC. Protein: CASSLELAGVGANVLTF. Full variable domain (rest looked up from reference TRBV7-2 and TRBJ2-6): GAGVSQSPSNKVTEKGKDVELRCDPISGHTALYWYRQSLGQGLEFLIYFQGNSAPDKSGLPSDRFSAERTGGSVSTLTIQRTQQEDSAVYLCASSLELAGVGANVLTFGAGSRLTVL.

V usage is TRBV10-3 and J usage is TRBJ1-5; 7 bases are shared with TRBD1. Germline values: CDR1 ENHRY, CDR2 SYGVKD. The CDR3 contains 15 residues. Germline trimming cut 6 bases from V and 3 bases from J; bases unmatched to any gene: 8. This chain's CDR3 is CAISGTVDTNQPQHF. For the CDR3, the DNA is TGTGCCATCAGCGGGACAGTGGATACCAATCAGCCCCAGCATTTT.

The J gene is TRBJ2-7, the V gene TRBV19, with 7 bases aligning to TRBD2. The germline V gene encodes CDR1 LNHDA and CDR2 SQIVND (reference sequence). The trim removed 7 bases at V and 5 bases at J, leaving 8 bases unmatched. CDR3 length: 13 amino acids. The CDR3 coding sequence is TGTGCCAGTACGCGCGGGAGTGCGAACGAGCAGTACTTC. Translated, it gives CASTRGSANEQYF.